This TCR beta chain was recovered during a study of neoadjuvant anti-PD-1 for oral cavity cancer. Study in general: Patients mostly received three to four biweekly nivolumab doses at 3 mg/kg before surgery. Patients without progression got a fourth dose around day 43.

Patients had newly diagnosed, untreated stage II-IVA oral cavity squamous cell carcinoma. Cohort: HPV-negative, locally advanced oral cavity squamous cell carcinoma patients. The V gene end was trimmed by 2 bases and the J gene end by 5 bases; junction bases not matched to a gene: 5. The CDR3 totals 15 residues. The V gene's germline CDR1 is ENHRY and CDR2 SYGVKD. This table comes from immunoSEQ multiplex PCR, and its TCRdb copy is limited to in-frame clones, with some not included. The sample has tens of thousands of clones, around 82% seen once. This specimen consisted of PBMCs, obtained before nivolumab (anti-PD-1) treatment. The J gene is TRBJ2-1, the V gene TRBV10-3; 8 bases match TRBD2. The TCR comes from a person between 35 and 79 years old with oral cavity squamous cell carcinoma. CDR3 amino acids: CAISERLARHNEQFF. DNA of the CDR3: TGTGCCATCAGTGAGAGACTAGCGAGACACAATGAGCAGTTCTTC.